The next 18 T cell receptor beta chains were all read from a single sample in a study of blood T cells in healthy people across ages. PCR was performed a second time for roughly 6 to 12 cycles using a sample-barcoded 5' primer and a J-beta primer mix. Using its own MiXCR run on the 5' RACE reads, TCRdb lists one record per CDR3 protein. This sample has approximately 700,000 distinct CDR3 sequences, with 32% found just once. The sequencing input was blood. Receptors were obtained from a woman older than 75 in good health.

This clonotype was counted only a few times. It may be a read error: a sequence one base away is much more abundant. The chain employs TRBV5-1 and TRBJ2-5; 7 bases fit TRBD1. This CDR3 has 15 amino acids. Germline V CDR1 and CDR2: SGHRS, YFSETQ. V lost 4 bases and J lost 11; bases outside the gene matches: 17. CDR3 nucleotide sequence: TGCGCCAGCAGCGAGGGGGCAGGGCTGAACAATGAGCAGTACTTC. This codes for CASSEGAGLNNEQYF.

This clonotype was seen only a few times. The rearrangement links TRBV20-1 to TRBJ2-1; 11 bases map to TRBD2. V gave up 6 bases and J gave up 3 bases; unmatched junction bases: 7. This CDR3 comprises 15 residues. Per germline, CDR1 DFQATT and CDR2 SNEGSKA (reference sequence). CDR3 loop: CSAQLAGDLYNEQFF. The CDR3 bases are TGCAGTGCGCAACTAGCGGGGGACCTCTACAATGAGCAGTTCTTC.

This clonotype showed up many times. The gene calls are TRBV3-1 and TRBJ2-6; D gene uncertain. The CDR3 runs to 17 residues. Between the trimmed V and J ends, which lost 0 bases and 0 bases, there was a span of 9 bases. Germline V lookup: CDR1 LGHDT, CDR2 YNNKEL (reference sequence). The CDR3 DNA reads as TGTGCCAGCAGCCAAGAGACCAGAAGCTCTGGGGCCAACGTCCTGACTTTC. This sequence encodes CASSQETRSSGANVLTF. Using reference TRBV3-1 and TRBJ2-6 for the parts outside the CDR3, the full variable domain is DTAVSQTPKYLVTQMGNDKSIKCEQNLGHDTMYWYKQDSKKFLKIMFSYNNKELIINETVPNRFSPKSPDKAHLNLHINSLELGDSAVYFCASSQETRSSGANVLTFGAGSRLTVL.

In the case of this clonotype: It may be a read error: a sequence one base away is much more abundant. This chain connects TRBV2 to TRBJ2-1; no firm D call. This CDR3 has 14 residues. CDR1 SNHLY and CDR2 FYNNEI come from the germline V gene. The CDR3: CASSDGPLTNERFF. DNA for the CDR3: TGTGCCAGCAGTGATGGGCCGCTCACCAATGAGCGGTTCTTC.

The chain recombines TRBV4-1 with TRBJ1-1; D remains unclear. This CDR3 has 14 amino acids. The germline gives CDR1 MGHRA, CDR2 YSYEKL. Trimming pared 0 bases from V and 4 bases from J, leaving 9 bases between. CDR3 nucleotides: TGCGCCAGCAGCCAAGACGTCGGACTCACTGAAGCTTTCTTT. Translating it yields CASSQDVGLTEAFF.

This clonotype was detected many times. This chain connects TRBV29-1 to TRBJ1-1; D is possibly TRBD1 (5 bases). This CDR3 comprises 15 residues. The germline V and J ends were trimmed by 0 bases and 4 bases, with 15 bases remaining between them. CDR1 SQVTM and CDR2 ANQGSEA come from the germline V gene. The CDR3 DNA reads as TGCAGCGTTGAAGAGGGACTCAACGGGGGCACTGAAGCTTTCTTT. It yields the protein CSVEEGLNGGTEAFF.

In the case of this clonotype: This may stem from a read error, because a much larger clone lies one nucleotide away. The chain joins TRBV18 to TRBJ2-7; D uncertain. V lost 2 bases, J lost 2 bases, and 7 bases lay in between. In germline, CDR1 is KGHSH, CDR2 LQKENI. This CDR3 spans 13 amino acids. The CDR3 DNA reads TGTGCCAGCTCACCAGCGGAGCCCTACGAGCAGTACTTC. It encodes CASSPAEPYEQYF.

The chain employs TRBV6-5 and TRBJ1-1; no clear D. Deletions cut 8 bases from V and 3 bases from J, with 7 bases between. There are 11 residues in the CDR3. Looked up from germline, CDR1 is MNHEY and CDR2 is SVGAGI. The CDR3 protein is CASVRYTEAFF. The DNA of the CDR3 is TGTGCCAGCGTCCGCTACACTGAAGCTTTCTTT.

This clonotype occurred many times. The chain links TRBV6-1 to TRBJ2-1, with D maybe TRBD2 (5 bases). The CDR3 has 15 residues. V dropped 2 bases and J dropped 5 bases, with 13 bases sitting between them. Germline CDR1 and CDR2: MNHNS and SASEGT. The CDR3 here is CASSERGVAHNEQFF. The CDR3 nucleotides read TGTGCCAGCAGTGAACGGGGAGTTGCCCACAATGAGCAGTTCTTC.

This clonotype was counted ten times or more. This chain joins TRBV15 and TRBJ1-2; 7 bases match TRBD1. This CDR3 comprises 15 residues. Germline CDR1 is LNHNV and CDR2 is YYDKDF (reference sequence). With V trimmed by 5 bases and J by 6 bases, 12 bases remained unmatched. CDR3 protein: CATSQRDRAGHGYTF. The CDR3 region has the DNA TGTGCCACCAGCCAAAGGGACAGAGCTGGTCATGGCTACACCTTC.

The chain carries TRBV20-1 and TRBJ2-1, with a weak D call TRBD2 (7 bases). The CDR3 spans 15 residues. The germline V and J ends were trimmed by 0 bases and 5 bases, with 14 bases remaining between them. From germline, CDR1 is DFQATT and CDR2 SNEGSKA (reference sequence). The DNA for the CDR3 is TGCAGTGCTAGAGATTCGGGCGGGGGCCACAATGAGCAGTTCTTC. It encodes CSARDSGGGHNEQFF.

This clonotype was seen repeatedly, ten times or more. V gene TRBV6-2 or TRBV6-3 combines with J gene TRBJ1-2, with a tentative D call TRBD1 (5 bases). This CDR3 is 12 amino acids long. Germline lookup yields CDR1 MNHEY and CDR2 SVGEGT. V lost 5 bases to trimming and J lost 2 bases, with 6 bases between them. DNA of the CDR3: TGTGCCAGCAGTGAGGGGAACTATGGCTACACCTTC. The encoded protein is CASSEGNYGYTF.

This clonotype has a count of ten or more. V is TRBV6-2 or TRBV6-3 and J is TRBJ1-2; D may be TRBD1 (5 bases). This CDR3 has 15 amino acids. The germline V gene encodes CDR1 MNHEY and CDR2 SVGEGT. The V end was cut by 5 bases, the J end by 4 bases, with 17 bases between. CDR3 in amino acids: CASSPFRDGFYGYTF. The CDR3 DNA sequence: TGTGCCAGCAGTCCCTTCCGGGACGGATTCTATGGCTACACCTTC.

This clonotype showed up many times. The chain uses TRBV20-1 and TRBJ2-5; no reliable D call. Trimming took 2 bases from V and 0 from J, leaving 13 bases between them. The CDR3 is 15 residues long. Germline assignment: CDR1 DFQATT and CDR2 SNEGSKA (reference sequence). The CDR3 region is CSARSLVGYQETQYF. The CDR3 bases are TGCAGTGCTAGATCGTTGGTGGGGTACCAAGAGACCCAGTACTTC.

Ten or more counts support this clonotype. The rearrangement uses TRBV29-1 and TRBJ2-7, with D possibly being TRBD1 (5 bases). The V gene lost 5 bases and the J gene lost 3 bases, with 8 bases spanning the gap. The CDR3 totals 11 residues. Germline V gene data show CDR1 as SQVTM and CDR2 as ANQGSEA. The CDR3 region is CSVSTVYEQYF. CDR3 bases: TGCAGCGTTTCGACAGTCTACGAGCAGTACTTC.

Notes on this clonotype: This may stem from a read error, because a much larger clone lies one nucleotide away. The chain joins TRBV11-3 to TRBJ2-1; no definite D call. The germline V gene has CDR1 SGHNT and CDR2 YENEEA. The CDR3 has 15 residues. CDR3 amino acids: CASSLDLLSYNGQFF. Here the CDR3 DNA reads TGTGCCAGCAGCTTAGATCTGTTAAGCTACAATGGGCAGTTCTTC.

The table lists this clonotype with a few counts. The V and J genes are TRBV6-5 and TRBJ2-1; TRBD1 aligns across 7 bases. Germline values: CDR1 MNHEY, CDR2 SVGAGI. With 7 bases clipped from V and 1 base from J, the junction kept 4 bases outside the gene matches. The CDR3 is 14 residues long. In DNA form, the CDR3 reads TGTGCCAGCACCCGGACAGGTTCCTACAATGAGCAGTTCTTC. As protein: CASTRTGSYNEQFF.

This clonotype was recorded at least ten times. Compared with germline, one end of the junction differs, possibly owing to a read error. DNA of the CDR3: TGTGCTAGCAGCTTATCCCAGAGCTCCTACAATGAGCAGTTCTTC. This gives the protein CASSLSQSSYNEQFF. The rearrangement joins TRBV7-7 to TRBJ2-1; the D is unclear. Germline CDR1 and CDR2: SSHAT and FNYEAQ (reference sequence). There are 15 residues in the CDR3.